Shown below are 6 T cell receptor beta chains from a single sample sequenced in a study of T cell repertoires in cytomegalovirus infection. TCRdb ran MiXCR on the reads and lists one entry per CDR3 protein. Of approximately 250,000 distinct CDR3 sequences detected, around 9% appear once; the ten largest clones hold about 15%. Sequenced: PBMCs. The origin of the receptors is a human donor in good health (CMV status not recorded). Some clones in this sample may be carry-over from other donors' samples.

This clonotype was observed at least ten times. J is TRBJ2-5 and V is TRBV6-2 or TRBV6-3; D may be TRBD2 (5 bases). This CDR3 spans 11 amino acids. V was trimmed by 8 bases and J by 4 bases, leaving 8 bases between them. From germline, CDR1 is MNHEY and CDR2 SVGEGT. The CDR3, as DNA: TGTGCCAGCCGAGGGATAGAGACCCAGTACTTC. The encoded protein is CASRGIETQYF.

This rearrangement joins TRBV20-1 to TRBJ2-1, with TRBD1 matching 7 bases. With 6 bases clipped from V and 2 bases from J, the junction kept 10 bases outside the gene matches. Per germline, CDR1 DFQATT and CDR2 SNEGSKA (reference sequence). This CDR3 spans 15 amino acids. This CDR3 is CSASLDRVAYNEQFF. The CDR3 DNA reads as TGCAGTGCCTCACTCGACAGGGTCGCCTACAATGAGCAGTTCTTC.

This clonotype was recorded at least ten times. The chain employs TRBV12-3 or TRBV12-4 and TRBJ1-2, with 9 bases identical to TRBD1. V shed 6 bases, J shed 5 bases, and the junction held 7 bases outside the gene matches. CDR3 length: 14 residues. The CDR3 sequence is CASRGQGTTYGYTF. The CDR3 nucleotides read TGTGCCAGCAGGGGACAGGGAACCACATATGGCTACACCTTC.

This chain connects TRBV19 to TRBJ2-1, with D perhaps matching TRBD2 (5 bases). The CDR3 is made up of 11 amino acids. The V gene lost 8 bases and the J gene lost 10 bases, with 12 bases spanning the gap. Germline-derived CDR1 and CDR2 are LNHDA and SQIVND (reference sequence). CDR3 sequence: CASSRGVEQFF. In nucleotides, the CDR3 is TGTGCCAGTTCCCGGGGTGTCGAGCAGTTCTTC. The full variable domain, in which reference TRBV19 and TRBJ2-1 provide the parts outside the CDR3, is DGGITQSPKYLFRKEGQNVTLSCEQNLNHDAMYWYRQDPGQGLRLIYYSQIVNDFQKGDIAEGYSVSREKKESFPLTVTSAQKNPTAFYLCASSRGVEQFFGPGTRLTVL.

The rearrangement uses TRBV6-6 and TRBJ1-4; D call uncertain. This CDR3 is built from 15 residues. Germline CDR1 reads MNHNY; CDR2 reads SVGAGI (reference sequence). V was trimmed by 6 bases and J by 4 bases, leaving 15 bases between them. CDR3 DNA sequence: TGTGCCAGCAGCCTTCTTGGGCGGGGTAATGAAAAACTGTTTTTT. Its protein product is CASSLLGRGNEKLFF.

The chain is built from TRBV3-1 and TRBJ2-1; a weak D match, TRBD2 (6 bases). CDR1 and CDR2 from the germline V gene are LGHDT and YNNKEL (reference sequence). The CDR3 extends over 15 amino acids. Between the trimmed V and J ends, which lost 1 base and 7 bases, there was a span of 14 bases. CDR3 coding DNA: TGTGCCAGCAGCCAAGGGCTAGCGATGGGAAATGAGCAGTTCTTC. It encodes CASSQGLAMGNEQFF.